Sequencing of this T cell receptor (beta chain) was carried out in a study of blood T cell repertoires in COVID-19. The wider study: Sites across the United States, Italy and Spain contributed samples from acute and convalescent COVID-19.

In the study's own analysis: By means of reference gene primer amplification, nucleated cell counts were estimated. TCRdb keeps only in-frame clones here, not all; method: immunoSEQ multiplex PCR. V, J and clone size reflect that table, while D and trimming were determined from the DNA. Of approximately 190,000 clones in the sample, around 80% are singletons; the top ten hold approximately 15%. This TCR derives from a man between 25 and 39 years old with active or convalescent COVID-19. Sequencing was performed on peripheral blood.

The CDR3 DNA follows: TGCAGCGTCCGGAGTGGCGGGAACTATGGCTACACCTTC. As protein: CSVRSGGNYGYTF. The chain recombines TRBV29-1 with TRBJ1-2; D not certain. Per germline, CDR1 SQVTM and CDR2 ANQGSEA. This CDR3 is built from 13 residues. V lost 6 bases and J lost 2, with 13 bases in between.